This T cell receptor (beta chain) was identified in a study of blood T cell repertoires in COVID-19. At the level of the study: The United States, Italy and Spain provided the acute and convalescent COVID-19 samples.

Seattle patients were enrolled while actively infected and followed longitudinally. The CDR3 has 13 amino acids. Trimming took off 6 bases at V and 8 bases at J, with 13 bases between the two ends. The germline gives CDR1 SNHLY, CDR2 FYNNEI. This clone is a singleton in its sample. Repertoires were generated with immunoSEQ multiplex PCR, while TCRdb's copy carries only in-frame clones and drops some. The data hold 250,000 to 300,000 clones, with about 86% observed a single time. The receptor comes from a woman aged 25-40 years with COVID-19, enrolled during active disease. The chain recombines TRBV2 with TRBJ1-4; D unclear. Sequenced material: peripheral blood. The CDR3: CASRPQVREKLFF. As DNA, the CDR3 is TGTGCCAGCAGGCCGCAAGTTCGGGAAAAACTGTTTTTT.